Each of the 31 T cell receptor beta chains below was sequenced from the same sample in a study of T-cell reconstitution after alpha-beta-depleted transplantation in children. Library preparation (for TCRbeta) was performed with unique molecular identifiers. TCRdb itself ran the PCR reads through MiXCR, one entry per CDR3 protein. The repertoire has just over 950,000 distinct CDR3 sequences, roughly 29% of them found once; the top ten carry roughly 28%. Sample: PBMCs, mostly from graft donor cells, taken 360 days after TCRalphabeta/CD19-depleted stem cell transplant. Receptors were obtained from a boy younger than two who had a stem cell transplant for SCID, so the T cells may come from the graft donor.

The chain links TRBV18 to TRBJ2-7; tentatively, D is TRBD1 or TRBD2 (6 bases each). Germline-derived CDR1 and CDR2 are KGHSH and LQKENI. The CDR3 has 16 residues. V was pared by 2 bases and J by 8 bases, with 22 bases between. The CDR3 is CASSPRGLAGGGQQYF. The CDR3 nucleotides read TGTGCCAGCTCACCAAGAGGTCTGGCCGGAGGGGGGCAGCAGTACTTC.

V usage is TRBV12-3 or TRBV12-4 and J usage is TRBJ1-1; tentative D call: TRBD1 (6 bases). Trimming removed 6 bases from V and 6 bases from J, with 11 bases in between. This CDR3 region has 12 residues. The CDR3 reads CASRAGDPEAFF. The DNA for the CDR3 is TGTGCCAGCAGGGCAGGGGATCCTGAAGCTTTCTTT.

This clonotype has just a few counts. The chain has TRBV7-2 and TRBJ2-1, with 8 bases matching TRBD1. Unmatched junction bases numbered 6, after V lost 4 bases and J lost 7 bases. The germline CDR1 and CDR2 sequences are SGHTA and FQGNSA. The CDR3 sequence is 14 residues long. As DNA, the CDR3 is TGTGCCAGCAGCTCCCGACAGGGGTGGAATGAGCAGTTCTTC. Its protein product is CASSSRQGWNEQFF.

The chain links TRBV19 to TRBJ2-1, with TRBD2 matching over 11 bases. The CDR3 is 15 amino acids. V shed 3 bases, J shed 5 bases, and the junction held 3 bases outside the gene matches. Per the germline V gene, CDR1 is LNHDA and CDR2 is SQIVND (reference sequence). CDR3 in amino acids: CASSILSGGDNEQFF. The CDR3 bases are TGTGCCAGTAGTATTCTTAGCGGGGGGGACAATGAGCAGTTCTTC.

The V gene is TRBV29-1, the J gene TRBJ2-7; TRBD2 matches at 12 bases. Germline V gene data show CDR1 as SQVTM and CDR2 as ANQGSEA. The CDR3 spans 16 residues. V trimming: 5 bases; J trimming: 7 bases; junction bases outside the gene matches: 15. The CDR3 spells CSVSKLAGGLPTEQYF. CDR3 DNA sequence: TGCAGCGTTTCAAAACTAGCGGGGGGTCTCCCCACGGAGCAGTACTTC.

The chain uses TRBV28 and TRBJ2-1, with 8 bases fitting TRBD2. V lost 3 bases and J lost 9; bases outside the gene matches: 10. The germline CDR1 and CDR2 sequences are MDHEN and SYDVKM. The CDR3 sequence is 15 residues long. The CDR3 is CASSFSGAVKVEQFF. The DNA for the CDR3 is TGTGCCAGCAGTTTTAGCGGGGCCGTTAAAGTTGAGCAGTTCTTC.

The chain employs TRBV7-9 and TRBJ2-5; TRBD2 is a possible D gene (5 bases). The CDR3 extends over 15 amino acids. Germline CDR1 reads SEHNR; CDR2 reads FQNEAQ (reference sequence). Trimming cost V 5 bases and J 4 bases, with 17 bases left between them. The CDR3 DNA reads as TGTGCCAGCAGCCCCAATAGCCTAGCAGTAGAGACCCAGTACTTC. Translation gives CASSPNSLAVETQYF.

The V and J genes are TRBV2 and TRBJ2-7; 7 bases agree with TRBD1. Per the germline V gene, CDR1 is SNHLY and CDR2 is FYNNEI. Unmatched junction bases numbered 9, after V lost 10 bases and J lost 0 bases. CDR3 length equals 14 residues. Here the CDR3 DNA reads TGTGCCACCCTTAAAGGGGGCACCTCCTACGAGCAGTACTTC. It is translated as CATLKGGTSYEQYF.

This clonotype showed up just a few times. This CDR3 is CASSLMGQGMSTQYF. The CDR3 DNA sequence: TGTGCCAGCAGCTTAATGGGACAGGGGATGAGTACGCAGTATTTT. The chain combines TRBV7-2 with TRBJ2-3; 10 bases agree with TRBD1. Germline V gene lookup returns CDR1 SGHTA and CDR2 FQGNSA. This CDR3 has 15 amino acids. J lost 8 bases, V lost 2 bases, and 7 bases had no gene match.

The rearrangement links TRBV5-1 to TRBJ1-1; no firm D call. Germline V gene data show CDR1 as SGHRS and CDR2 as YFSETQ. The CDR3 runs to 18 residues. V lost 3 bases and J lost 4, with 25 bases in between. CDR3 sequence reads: CASSSPGLGSVEGTEAFF. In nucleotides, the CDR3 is TGCGCCAGCAGCTCCCCGGGGTTGGGTTCAGTGGAGGGCACTGAAGCTTTCTTT.

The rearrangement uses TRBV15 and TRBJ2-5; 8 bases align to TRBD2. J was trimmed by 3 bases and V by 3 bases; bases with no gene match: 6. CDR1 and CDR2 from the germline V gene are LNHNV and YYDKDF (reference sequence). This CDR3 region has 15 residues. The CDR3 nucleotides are TGTGCCACCAGCAGGATACTAGCGGCAGAAGAGACCCAGTACTTC. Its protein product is CATSRILAAEETQYF.

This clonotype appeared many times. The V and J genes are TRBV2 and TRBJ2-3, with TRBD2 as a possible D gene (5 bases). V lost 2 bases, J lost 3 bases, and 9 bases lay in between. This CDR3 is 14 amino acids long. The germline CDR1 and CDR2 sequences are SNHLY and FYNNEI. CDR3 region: CASSETRMTDTQYF. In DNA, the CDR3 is TGTGCCAGCAGTGAAACTAGGATGACAGATACGCAGTATTTT.

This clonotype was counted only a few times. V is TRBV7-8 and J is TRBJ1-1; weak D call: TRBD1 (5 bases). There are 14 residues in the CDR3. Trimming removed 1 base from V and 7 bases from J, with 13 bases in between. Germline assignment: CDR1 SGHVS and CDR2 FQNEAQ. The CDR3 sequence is CASSLVIGVGEAFF. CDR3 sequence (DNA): TGTGCCAGCAGCTTAGTTATAGGGGTCGGTGAAGCTTTCTTT.

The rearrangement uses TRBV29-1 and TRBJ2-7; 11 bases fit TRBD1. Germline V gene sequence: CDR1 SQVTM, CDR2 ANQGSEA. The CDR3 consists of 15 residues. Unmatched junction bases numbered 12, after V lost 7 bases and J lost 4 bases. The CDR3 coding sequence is TGCAGCGCTGTACCCGGGACAGGGGGGTCTTACGAGCAGTACTTC. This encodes CSAVPGTGGSYEQYF.

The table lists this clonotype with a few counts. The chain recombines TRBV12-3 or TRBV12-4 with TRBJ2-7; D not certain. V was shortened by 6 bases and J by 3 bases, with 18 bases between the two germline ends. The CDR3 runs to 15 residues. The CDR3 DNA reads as TGTGCCAGCAGCACCGGGTCCCCGAGCATCTACGAGCAGTACTTC. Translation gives CASSTGSPSIYEQYF.

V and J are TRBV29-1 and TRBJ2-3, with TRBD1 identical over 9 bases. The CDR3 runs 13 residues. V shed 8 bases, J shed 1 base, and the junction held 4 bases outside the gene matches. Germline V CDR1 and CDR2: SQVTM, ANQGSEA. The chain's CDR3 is CSTRDRGTDTQYF. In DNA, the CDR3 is TGCAGCACCCGGGACAGGGGCACAGATACGCAGTATTTT.

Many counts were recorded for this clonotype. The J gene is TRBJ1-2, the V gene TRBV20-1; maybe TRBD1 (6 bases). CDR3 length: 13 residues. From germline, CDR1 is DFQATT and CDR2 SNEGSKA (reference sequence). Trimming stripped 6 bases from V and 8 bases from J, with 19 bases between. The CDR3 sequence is CSAQRQVVGGYTF. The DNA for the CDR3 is TGCAGTGCCCAAAGACAGGTAGTGGGAGGCTACACCTTC.

The CDR3 is CASSFTGLPNSPLHF. DNA of the CDR3: TGTGCCAGCAGTTTTACCGGACTGCCCAATTCACCCCTCCACTTT. The chain employs TRBV12-3 or TRBV12-4 and TRBJ1-6; D gene unclear. With 3 bases removed from V and 7 bases from J, the gap between germline ends came to 13 bases. This CDR3 is built from 15 residues.

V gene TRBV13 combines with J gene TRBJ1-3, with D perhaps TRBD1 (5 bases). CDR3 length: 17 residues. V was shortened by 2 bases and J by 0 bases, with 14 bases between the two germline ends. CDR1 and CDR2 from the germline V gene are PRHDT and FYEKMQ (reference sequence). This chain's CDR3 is CASSLTLWGDSGNTIYF. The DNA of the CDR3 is TGTGCCAGCAGCTTAACACTCTGGGGGGACTCTGGAAACACCATATATTTT.

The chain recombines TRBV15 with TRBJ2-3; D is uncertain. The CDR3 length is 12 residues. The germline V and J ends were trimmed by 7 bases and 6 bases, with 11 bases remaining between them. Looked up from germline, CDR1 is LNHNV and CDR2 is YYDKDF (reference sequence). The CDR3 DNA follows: TGTGCCACCAAAAGCGACTGGGATACGCAGTATTTT. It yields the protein CATKSDWDTQYF. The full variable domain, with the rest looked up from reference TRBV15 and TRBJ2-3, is DAMVIQNPRYQVTQFGKPVTLSCSQTLNHNVMYWYQQKSSQAPKLLFHYYDKDFNNEADTPDNFQSRRPNTSFCFLDIRSPGLGDTAMYLCATKSDWDTQYFGPGTRLTVL.

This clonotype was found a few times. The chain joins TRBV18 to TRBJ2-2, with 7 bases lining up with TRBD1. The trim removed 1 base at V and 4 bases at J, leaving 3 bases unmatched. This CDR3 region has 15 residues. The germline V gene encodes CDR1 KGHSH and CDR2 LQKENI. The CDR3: CASSPQGGITGELFF. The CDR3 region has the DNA TGTGCCAGCTCACCACAAGGGGGCATCACCGGGGAGCTGTTTTTT.

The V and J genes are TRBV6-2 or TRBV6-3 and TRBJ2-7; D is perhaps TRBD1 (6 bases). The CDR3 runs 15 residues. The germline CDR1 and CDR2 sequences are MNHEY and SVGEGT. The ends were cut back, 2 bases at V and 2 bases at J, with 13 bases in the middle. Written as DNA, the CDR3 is TGTGCCAGCAGTTACAGGGGGACGGGTACCTACGAGCAGTACTTC. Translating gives CASSYRGTGTYEQYF.

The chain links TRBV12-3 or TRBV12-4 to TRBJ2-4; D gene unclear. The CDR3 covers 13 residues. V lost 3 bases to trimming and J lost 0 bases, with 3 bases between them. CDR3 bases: TGTGCCAGCAGTTTCGAAGCCAAAAACATTCAGTACTTC. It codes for CASSFEAKNIQYF.

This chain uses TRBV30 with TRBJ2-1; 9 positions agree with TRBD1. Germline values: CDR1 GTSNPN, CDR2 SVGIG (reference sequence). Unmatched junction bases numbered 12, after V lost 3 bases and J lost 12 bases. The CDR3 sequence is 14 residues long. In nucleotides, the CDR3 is TGTGCCTGGAGGACGGGACAGGGTAGATTGCGGCAGTTCTTC. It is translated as CAWRTGQGRLRQFF.

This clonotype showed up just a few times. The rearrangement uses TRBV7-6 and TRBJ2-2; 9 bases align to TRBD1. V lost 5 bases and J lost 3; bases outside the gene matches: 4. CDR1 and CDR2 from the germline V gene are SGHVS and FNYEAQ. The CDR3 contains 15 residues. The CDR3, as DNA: TGTGCCAGCAGCCCGGGACAGGGCTACACCGGGGAGCTGTTTTTT. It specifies CASSPGQGYTGELFF.

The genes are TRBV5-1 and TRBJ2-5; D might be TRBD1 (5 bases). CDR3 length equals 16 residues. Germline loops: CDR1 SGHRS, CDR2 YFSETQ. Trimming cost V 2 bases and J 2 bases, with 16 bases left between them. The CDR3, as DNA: TGCGCCAGCAGCTTCGGCAGGGTTGGAGTTCAAGAGACCCAGTACTTC. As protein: CASSFGRVGVQETQYF.

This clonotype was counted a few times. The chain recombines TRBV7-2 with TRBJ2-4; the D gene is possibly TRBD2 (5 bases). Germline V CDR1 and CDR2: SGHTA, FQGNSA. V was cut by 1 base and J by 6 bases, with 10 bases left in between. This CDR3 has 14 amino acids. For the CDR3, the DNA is TGTGCCAGCAGCTTAGAACCGGGGATAAACATTCAGTACTTC. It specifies CASSLEPGINIQYF.

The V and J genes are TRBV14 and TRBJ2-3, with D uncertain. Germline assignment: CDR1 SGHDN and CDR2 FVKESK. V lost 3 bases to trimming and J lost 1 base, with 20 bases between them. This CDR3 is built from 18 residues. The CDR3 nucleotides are TGTGCCAGCAGCCACCTCGGGCCAGGCGTCGGAGGCACAGATACGCAGTATTTT. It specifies CASSHLGPGVGGTDTQYF.

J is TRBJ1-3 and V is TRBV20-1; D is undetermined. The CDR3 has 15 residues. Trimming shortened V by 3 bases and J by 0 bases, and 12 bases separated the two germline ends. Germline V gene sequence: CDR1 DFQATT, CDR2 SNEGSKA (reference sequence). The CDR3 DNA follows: TGCAGTGCTAGCGAACACCTCCTCTCTGGAAACACCATATATTTT. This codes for CSASEHLLSGNTIYF.

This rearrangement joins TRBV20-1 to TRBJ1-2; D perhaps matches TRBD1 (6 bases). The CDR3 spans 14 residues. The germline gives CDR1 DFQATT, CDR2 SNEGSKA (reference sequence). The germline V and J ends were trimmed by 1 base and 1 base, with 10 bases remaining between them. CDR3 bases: TGCAGTGCTAGAGTCACAGGGATTAACTATGGCTACACCTTC. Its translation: CSARVTGINYGYTF.

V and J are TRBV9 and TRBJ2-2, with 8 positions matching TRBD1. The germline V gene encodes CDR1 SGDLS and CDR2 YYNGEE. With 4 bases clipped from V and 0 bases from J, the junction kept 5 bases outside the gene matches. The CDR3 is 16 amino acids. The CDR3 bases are TGTGCCAGCAGCACCCGACAGGGGTCGAACACCGGGGAGCTGTTTTTT. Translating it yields CASSTRQGSNTGELFF.